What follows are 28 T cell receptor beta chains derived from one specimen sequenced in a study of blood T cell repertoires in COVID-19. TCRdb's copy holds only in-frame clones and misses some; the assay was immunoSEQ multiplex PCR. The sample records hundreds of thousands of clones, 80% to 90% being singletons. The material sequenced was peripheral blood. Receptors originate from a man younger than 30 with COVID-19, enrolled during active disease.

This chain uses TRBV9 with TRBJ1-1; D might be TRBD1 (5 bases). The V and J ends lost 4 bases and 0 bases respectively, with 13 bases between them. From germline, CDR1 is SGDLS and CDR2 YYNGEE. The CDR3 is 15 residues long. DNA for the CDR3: TGTGCCAGCAGCCCAAGGGTAGGGGTGAACACTGAAGCTTTCTTT. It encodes CASSPRVGVNTEAFF.

Here the CDR3 reads CASRPSGLRSGGNTIYF. In DNA form, the CDR3 reads TGTGCCAGCAGGCCCTCGGGACTCCGCTCTGGGGGAAACACCATATATTTT. The chain has TRBV27 and TRBJ1-3, with D maybe TRBD1 (5 bases). Per the germline V gene, CDR1 is MNHEY and CDR2 is SMNVEV (reference sequence). Deletions cut 6 bases from V and 4 bases from J, with 22 bases between. The CDR3 runs 17 residues.

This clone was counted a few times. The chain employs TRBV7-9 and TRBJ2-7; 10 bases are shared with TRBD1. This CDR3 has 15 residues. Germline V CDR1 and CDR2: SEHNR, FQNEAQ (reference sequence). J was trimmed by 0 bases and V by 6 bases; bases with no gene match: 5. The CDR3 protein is CASRRTGGSSYEQYF. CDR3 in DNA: TGTGCCAGCAGACGGACAGGGGGGAGCTCCTACGAGCAGTACTTC.

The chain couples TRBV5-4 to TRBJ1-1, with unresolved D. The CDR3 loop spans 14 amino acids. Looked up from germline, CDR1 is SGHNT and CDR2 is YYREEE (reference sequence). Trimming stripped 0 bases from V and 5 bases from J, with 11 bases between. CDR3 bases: TGTGCCAGCAGCTTGGGGGCAGGCATGACTGAAGCTTTCTTT. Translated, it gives CASSLGAGMTEAFF.

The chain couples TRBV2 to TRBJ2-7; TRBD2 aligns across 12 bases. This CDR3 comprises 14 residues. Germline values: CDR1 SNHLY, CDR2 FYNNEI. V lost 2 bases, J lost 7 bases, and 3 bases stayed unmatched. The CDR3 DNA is TGTGCCAGCAGTGAAATACTAGCGGGGGGTGAGCAGTACTTC. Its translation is CASSEILAGGEQYF.

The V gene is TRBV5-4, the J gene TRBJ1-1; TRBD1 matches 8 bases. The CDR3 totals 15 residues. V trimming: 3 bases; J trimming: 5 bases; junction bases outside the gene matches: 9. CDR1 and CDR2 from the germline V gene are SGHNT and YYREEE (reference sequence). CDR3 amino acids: CASSWGPRGQTEAFF. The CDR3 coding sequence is TGTGCCAGCAGCTGGGGGCCCAGGGGGCAGACTGAAGCTTTCTTT.

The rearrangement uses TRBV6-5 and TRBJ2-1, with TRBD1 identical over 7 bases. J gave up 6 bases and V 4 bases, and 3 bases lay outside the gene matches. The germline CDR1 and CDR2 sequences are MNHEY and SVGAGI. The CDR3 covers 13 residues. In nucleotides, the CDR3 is TGTGCCAGCAGTTCCACAGGGGTCAATGAGCAGTTCTTC. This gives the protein CASSSTGVNEQFF.

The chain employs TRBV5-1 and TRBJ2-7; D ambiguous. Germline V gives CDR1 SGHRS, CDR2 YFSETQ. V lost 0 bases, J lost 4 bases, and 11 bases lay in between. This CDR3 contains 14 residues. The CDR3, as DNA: TGCGCCAGCAGCTTGGCGGGTAGTGGGTACGAGCAGTACTTC. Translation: CASSLAGSGYEQYF.

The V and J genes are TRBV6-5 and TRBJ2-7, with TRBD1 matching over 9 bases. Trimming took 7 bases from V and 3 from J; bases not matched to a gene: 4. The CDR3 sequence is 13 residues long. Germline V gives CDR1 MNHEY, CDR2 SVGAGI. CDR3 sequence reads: CASTGTGHYEQYF. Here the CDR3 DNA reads TGTGCCAGCACCGGGACAGGGCACTACGAGCAGTACTTC.

CDR3 sequence: CASSQSPGQGFIKTLFF. CDR3 nucleotide sequence: TGCGCCAGCAGCCAATCACCGGGACAGGGGTTTATTAAGACACTGTTTTTT. The chain employs TRBV4-1 and TRBJ1-4; 10 nucleotides align to TRBD1. This CDR3 comprises 17 residues. The germline gives CDR1 MGHRA, CDR2 YSYEKL. J lost 13 bases, V lost 2 bases, and 16 bases had no gene match.

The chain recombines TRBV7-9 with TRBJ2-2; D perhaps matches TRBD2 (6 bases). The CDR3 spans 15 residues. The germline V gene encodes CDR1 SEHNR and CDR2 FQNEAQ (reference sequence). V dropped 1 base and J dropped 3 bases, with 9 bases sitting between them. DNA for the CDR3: TGTGCCAGCAGCTTAGGACTAGGAGACACCGGGGAGCTGTTTTTT. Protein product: CASSLGLGDTGELFF.

Here the CDR3 reads CASSSEGVLAGNYNEQFF. CDR3 DNA sequence: TGCGCCAGCAGCTCCGAAGGGGTACTAGCGGGTAACTACAATGAGCAGTTCTTC. The gene calls are TRBV4-1 and TRBJ2-1; 9 bases line up with TRBD2. V lost 5 bases, J lost 3 bases, and 14 bases stayed unmatched. CDR3 length: 18 amino acids. Germline V lookup: CDR1 MGHRA, CDR2 YSYEKL.

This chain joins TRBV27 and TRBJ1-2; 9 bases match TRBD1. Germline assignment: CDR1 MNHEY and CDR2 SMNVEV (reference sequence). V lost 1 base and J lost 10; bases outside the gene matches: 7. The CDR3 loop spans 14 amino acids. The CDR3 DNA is TGTGCCAGCAGTTTATTAGAGGGACAGGGCGACTACACCTTC. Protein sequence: CASSLLEGQGDYTF.

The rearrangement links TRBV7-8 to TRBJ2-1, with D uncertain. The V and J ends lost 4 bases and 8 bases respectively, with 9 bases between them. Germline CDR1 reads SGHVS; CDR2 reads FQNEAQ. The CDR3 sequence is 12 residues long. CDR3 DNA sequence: TGTGCCAGCAGCTCTCTCGAGGATGAGCAGTTCTTC. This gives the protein CASSSLEDEQFF. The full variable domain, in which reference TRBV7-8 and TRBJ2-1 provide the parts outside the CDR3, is GAGVSQSPRYKVAKRGQDVALRCDPISGHVSLFWYQQALGQGPEFLTYFQNEAQLDKSGLPSDRFFAERPEGSVSTLKIQRTQQEDSAVYLCASSSLEDEQFFGPGTRLTVL.

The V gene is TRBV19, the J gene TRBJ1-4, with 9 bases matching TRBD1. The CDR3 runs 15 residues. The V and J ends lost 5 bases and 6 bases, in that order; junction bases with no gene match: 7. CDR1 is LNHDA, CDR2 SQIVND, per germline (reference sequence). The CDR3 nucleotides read TGTGCCAGTAGTCGCACAGGGGGCCGGGATGAAAAACTGTTTTTT. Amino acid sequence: CASSRTGGRDEKLFF.

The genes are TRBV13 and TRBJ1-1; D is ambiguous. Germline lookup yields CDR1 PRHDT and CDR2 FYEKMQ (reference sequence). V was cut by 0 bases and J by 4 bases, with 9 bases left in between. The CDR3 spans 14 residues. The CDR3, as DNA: TGTGCCAGCAGCTTAGGGCGAGGGTTCACTGAAGCTTTCTTT. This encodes CASSLGRGFTEAFF. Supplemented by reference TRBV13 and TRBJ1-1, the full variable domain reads AAGVIQSPRHLIKEKRETATLKCYPIPRHDTVYWYQQGPGQDPQFLISFYEKMQSDKGSIPDRFSAQQFSDYHSELNMSSLELGDSALYFCASSLGRGFTEAFFGQGTRLTVV.

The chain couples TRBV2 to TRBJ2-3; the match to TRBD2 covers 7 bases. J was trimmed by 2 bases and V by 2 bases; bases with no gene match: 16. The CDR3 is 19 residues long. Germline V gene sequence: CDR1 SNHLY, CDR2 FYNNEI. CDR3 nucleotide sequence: TGTGCCAGCAGTGAACTTTCCAGTTGGCTAGCGGAGACCACAGATACGCAGTATTTT. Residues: CASSELSSWLAETTDTQYF.

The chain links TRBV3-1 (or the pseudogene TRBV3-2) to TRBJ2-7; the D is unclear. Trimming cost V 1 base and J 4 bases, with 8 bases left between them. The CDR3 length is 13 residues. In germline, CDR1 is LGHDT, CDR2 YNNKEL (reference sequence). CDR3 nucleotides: TGTGCCAGCAGCCAAGGCAACAAATACGAGCAGTACTTC. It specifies CASSQGNKYEQYF.

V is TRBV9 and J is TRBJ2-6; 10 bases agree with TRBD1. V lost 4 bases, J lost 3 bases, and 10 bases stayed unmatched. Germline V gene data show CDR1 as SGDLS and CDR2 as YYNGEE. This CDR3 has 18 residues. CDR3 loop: CASSRDRGLLGGANVLTF. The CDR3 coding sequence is TGTGCCAGCAGCCGAGACAGGGGGCTACTCGGTGGGGCCAACGTCCTGACTTTC.

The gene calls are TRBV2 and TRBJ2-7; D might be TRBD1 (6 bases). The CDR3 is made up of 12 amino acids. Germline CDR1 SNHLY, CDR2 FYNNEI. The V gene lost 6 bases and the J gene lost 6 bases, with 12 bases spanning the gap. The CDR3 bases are TGTGCCAGCAGCCTAACAGGGACCGAGCAGTACTTC. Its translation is CASSLTGTEQYF.

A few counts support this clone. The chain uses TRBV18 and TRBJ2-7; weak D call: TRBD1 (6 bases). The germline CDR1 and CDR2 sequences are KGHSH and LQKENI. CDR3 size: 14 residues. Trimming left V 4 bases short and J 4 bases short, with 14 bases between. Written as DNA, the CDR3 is TGTGCCAGCTCACAGGGGGAGCAACCTTACGAGCAGTACTTC. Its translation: CASSQGEQPYEQYF.

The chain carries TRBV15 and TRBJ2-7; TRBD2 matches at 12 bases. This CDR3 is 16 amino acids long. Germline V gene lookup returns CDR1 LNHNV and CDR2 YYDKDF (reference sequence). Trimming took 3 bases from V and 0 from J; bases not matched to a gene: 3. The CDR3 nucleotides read TGTGCCACCAGCAGGGGACTAGCGGGTGACTCCTACGAGCAGTACTTC. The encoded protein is CATSRGLAGDSYEQYF. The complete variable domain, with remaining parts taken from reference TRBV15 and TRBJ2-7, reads DAMVIQNPRYQVTQFGKPVTLSCSQTLNHNVMYWYQQKSSQAPKLLFHYYDKDFNNEADTPDNFQSRRPNTSFCFLDIRSPGLGDTAMYLCATSRGLAGDSYEQYFGPGTRLTVT.

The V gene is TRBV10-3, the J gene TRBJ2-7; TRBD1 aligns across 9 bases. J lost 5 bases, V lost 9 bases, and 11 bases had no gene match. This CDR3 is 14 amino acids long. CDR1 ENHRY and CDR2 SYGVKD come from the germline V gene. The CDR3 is CAIRPGQGSHEQYF. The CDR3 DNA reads TGTGCCATTAGACCGGGACAGGGTAGCCACGAGCAGTACTTC.

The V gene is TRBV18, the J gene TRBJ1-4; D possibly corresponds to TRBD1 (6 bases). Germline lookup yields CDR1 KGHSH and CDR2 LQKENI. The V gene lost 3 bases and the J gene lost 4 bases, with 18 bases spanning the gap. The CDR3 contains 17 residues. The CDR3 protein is CASSPNRVGQLNEKLFF. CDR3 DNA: TGTGCCAGCTCACCTAACCGAGTAGGACAGCTTAATGAAAAACTGTTTTTT.

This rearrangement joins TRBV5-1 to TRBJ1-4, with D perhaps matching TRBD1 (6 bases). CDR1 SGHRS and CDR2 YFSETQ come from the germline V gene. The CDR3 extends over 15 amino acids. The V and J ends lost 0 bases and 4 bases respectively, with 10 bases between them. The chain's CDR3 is CASSLGTANNEKLFF. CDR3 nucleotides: TGCGCCAGCAGCTTGGGGACAGCAAATAATGAAAAACTGTTTTTT.

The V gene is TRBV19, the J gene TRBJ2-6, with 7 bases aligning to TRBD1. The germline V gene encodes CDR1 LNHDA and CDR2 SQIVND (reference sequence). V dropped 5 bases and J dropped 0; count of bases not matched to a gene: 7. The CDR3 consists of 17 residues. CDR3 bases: TGTGCCAGTAGTTGGGACAGCCTTCCCTCTGGGGCCAACGTCCTGACTTTC. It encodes CASSWDSLPSGANVLTF.

This CDR3 reads CASSPKSVLAGGPDTQYF. In DNA form, the CDR3 reads TGTGCCAGCAGTCCAAAATCAGTCCTAGCGGGGGGGCCAGATACGCAGTATTTT. The chain carries TRBV28 and TRBJ2-3; TRBD2 matches 12 bases. The CDR3 is 18 amino acids. Germline values: CDR1 MDHEN, CDR2 SYDVKM. With 5 bases clipped from V and 4 bases from J, the junction kept 13 bases outside the gene matches.

The CDR3 region has the DNA TGTGCCAGCAGCCAAGAAGATTGGCTAGCGGGGGTAACCTACGAGCAGTACTTC. Translated, it gives CASSQEDWLAGVTYEQYF. This chain joins TRBV3-1 (or the pseudogene TRBV3-2) and TRBJ2-7; TRBD2 agrees at 10 bases. The V and J ends lost 0 bases and 2 bases, in that order; junction bases with no gene match: 10. The CDR3 contains 18 residues. The germline V gene has CDR1 LGHDT and CDR2 YNNKEL (reference sequence).